The 13 T cell receptor beta chains reported below all come from one sample, sequenced in a study of early T cells in non-severe SARS-CoV-2 infection. Using its own MiXCR run on the 5' RACE reads, TCRdb lists one record per CDR3 protein. Among more than 55,000 distinct CDR3 sequences listed, under 15% were seen once. Sequenced input: whole blood. These receptors were taken from an adult who was a healthcare worker with PCR-confirmed SARS-CoV-2 infection or an uninfected control (not recorded which).

The sample holds many counts of this clonotype. The CDR3 is CAISPQGQSNQPQHF. In DNA form, the CDR3 reads TGTGCCATCAGCCCACAGGGGCAAAGCAATCAGCCCCAGCATTTT. V gene TRBV10-3 combines with J gene TRBJ1-5, with 7 nucleotides matching TRBD1. CDR3 size: 15 residues. Germline V CDR1 and CDR2: ENHRY, SYGVKD. Trimming removed 6 bases from V and 1 base from J; junction bases left unmatched: 6.

The table lists this clonotype with a few counts. The rearrangement links TRBV7-9 to TRBJ1-2; no clear D gene. The CDR3 consists of 12 residues. The V and J ends lost 1 base and 2 bases respectively, with 2 bases between them. CDR1 is SEHNR and CDR2 is FQNEAQ in the germline V gene (reference sequence). CDR3 DNA sequence: TGTGCCAGCAGCTTAGTAAACTATGGCTACACCTTC. It is translated as CASSLVNYGYTF.

The CDR3 here is CASLAGDHEQFF. CDR3 nucleotides: TGTGCCAGCTTAGCGGGAGATCACGAGCAGTTCTTC. V and J are TRBV12-3 or TRBV12-4 and TRBJ2-1; 9 nucleotides agree with TRBD2. The CDR3 has 12 residues. The J segment lost 10 bases and the V segment lost 8 bases, leaving 6 bases of the junction unmatched.

This clonotype was observed once. V usage is TRBV11-2 and J usage is TRBJ2-1, with TRBD1 identical over 10 bases. CDR3 length: 15 amino acids. V shed 4 bases, J shed 6 bases, and the junction held 6 bases outside the gene matches. The germline CDR1 and CDR2 sequences are SGHAT and FQNNGV. CDR3 bases: TGTGCCAGCAGCTGGGACAGGGGTCTGGGCAATGAGCAGTTCTTC. Translated: CASSWDRGLGNEQFF.

As concerns this clonotype: This may be a read error, as it is one base from a much larger clone. For the CDR3, the DNA is TGTGCCAGCAGCCAGGACGGACCCTACGAGCAGTACTTC. Translated: CASSQDGPYEQYF. The J gene is TRBJ2-7, the V gene TRBV12-3 or TRBV12-4; no firm D call. V lost 6 bases and J lost 2, with 11 bases in between. The CDR3 spans 13 residues.

V usage is TRBV10-3 and J usage is TRBJ2-6; 12 nucleotides align to TRBD1. V was pared by 6 bases and J by 14 bases, with 11 bases of the junction left unmatched. Germline V gives CDR1 ENHRY, CDR2 SYGVKD. This CDR3 is built from 15 residues. The CDR3 DNA follows: TGTGCCATCAGCCGGGACAGGGGGCAAGGCGGGATCCTGACTTTC. It encodes CAISRDRGQGGILTF.

In this sample, this clonotype turned up a few times. V usage is TRBV2 and J usage is TRBJ2-1; maybe TRBD1 (7 bases). Germline loops: CDR1 SNHLY, CDR2 FYNNEI. Deletions cut 6 bases from V and 8 bases from J, with 14 bases between. The CDR3 spans 13 residues. The CDR3 protein is CASSGGQFYEQFF. The CDR3 region has the DNA TGTGCCAGCAGCGGGGGACAGTTTTATGAGCAGTTCTTC.

V and J are TRBV29-1 and TRBJ1-1; D unclear. CDR1 and CDR2 from the germline V gene are SQVTM and ANQGSEA. The V gene lost 6 bases and the J gene lost 1 base, with 6 bases spanning the gap. This CDR3 comprises 11 residues. Written as DNA, the CDR3 is TGCAGCGTCTCACAGAACACTGAAGCTTTCTTT. Protein: CSVSQNTEAFF.

This clonotype has just a few counts. The chain is built from TRBV12-3 or TRBV12-4 and TRBJ1-2, with D unresolved. The CDR3 totals 13 residues. V was pared by 2 bases and J by 2 bases, with 6 bases between. The CDR3 spells CASSLNGNYGYTF. The CDR3 DNA follows: TGTGCCAGCAGTTTAAACGGGAACTATGGCTACACCTTC.

This clonotype has a count of ten or more. The chain recombines TRBV6-5 with TRBJ2-1; D may be TRBD2 (7 bases). The length of the CDR3 is 15 residues. V was clipped by 2 bases and J by 7 bases, with 15 bases between them. The germline V gene has CDR1 MNHEY and CDR2 SVGAGI. The CDR3 here is CASSYLAGATNEQFF. DNA for the CDR3: TGTGCCAGCAGTTACCTGGCGGGGGCTACGAATGAGCAGTTCTTC.

This clonotype occurred a few times. The rearrangement uses TRBV10-2 and TRBJ2-1; a weak D match, TRBD1 (6 bases). This CDR3 comprises 17 residues. Germline CDR1 WSHSY, CDR2 SAAADI. V was shortened by 2 bases and J by 0 bases, with 14 bases between the two germline ends. The CDR3 loop reads CASSERGHLSSYNEQFF. The CDR3 DNA sequence: TGCGCCAGCAGTGAGAGGGGACACCTGAGCTCCTACAATGAGCAGTTCTTC.

This clonotype was detected ten times or more. The chain is built from TRBV3-1 and TRBJ1-5, with D tentatively TRBD1 (6 bases). Trimming shortened V by 4 bases and J by 5 bases, and 9 bases separated the two germline ends. The CDR3 is made up of 13 amino acids. Germline assignment: CDR1 LGHDT and CDR2 YNNKEL (reference sequence). The CDR3 coding sequence is TGTGCCAGCAGCCCAGGGGATTATCAGCCCCAGCATTTT. Its translation is CASSPGDYQPQHF.

This clonotype was counted once. An end of the junction does not agree with germline; a read error may underlie this. This chain joins TRBV11-2 and TRBJ2-3, with D maybe TRBD1 (6 bases). The CDR3 has 16 residues. CDR1 is SGHAT and CDR2 is FQNNGV in the germline V gene. The CDR3 DNA is TGTGCCAGCAGCGACGGGACAATTAAAAGCACAGATATGCAGTATTTT. It is translated as CASSDGTIKSTDMQYF.